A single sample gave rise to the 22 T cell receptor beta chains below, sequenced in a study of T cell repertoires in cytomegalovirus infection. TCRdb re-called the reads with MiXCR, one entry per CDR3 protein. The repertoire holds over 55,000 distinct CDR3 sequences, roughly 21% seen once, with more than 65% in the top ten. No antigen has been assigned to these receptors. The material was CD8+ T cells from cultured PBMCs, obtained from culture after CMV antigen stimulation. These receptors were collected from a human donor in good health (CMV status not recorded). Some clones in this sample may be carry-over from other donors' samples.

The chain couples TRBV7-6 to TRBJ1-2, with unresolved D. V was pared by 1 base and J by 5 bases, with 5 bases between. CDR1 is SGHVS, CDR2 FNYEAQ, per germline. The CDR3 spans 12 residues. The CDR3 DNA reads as TGTGCCAGCAGCTTAGAACAGTATGGCTACACCTTC. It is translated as CASSLEQYGYTF.

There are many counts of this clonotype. CDR3 in DNA: TGTGCCAGCAGCCCACTAGCGGCTAGCACAGATACGCAGTATTTT. It is translated as CASSPLAASTDTQYF. The V gene is TRBV12-3 or TRBV12-4, the J gene TRBJ2-3, with TRBD2 matching over 8 bases. V trimming: 6 bases; J trimming: 0 bases; junction bases outside the gene matches: 5. There are 15 residues in the CDR3.

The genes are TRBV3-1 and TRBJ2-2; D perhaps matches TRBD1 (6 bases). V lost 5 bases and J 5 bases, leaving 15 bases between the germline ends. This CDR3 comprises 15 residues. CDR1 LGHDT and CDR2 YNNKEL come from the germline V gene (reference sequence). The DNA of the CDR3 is TGTGCCAGCAGCTTTGGGGGCGCAGTTACCGGGGAGCTGTTTTTT. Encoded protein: CASSFGGAVTGELFF.

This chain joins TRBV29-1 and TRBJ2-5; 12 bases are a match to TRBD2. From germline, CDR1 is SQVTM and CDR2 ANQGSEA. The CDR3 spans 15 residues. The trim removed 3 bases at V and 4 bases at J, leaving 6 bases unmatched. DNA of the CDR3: TGCAGCGTTGAGTCTAGCGGGGGGGCCCGAGAGACCCAGTACTTC. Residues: CSVESSGGARETQYF.

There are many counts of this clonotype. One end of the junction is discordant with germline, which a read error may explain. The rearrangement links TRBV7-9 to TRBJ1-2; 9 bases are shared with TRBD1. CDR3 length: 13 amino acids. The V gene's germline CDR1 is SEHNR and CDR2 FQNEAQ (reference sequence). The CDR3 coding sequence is TGTGCCACCAGACAGGGGGGGGCCCGAGGTTTCGACTTC. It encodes CATRQGGARGFDF.

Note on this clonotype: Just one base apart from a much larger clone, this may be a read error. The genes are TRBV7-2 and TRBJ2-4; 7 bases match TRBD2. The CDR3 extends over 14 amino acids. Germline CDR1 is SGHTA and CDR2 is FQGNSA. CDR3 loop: CASSLLQRWGREGF. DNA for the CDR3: TGTGCCAGCAGCCTTTTGCAAAGATGGGGAAGGGAGGGCTTC.

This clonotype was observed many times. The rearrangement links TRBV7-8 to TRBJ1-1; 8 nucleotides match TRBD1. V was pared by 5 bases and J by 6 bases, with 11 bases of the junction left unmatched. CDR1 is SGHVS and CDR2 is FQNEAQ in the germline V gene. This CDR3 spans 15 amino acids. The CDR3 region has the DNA TGTGCCAGCAGCCAGAGGACAGGGTCTATTGCTGAAGCTTTCTTT. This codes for CASSQRTGSIAEAFF.

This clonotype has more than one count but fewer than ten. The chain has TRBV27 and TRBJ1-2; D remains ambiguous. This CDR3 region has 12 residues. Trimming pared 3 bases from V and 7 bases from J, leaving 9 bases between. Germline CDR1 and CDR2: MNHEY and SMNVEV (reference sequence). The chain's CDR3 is CASSFAFVGYTF. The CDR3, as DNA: TGTGCCAGCAGTTTCGCCTTCGTTGGCTACACCTTC.

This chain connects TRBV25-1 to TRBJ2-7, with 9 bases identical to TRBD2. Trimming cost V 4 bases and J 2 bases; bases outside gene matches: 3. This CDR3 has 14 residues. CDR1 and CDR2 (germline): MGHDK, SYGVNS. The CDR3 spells CASSGAGGPYEQYF. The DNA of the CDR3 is TGTGCCAGCAGTGGGGCGGGGGGGCCCTACGAGCAGTACTTC.

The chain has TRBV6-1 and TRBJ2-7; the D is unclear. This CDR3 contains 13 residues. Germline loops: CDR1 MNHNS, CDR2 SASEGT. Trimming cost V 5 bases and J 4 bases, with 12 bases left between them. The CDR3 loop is CASSYLPQYEQYF. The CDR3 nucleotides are TGTGCCAGCAGTTATTTACCCCAATACGAGCAGTACTTC.

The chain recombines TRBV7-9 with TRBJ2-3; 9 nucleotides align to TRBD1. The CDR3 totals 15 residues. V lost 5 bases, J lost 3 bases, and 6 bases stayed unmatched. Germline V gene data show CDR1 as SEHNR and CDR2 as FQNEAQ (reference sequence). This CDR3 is CASSPGDRATDTQYF. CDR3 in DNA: TGTGCCAGCAGCCCCGGGGACAGGGCGACAGATACGCAGTATTTT.

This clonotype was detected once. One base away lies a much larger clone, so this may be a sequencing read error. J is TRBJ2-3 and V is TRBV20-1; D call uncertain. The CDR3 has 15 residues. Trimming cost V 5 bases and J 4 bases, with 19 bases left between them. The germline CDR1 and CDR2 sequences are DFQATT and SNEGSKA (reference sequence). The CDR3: CSADPYEIYSDTQYF. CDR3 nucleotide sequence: TGCAGTGCTGACCCATATGAGATCTACTCAGATACGCAGTATTTT.

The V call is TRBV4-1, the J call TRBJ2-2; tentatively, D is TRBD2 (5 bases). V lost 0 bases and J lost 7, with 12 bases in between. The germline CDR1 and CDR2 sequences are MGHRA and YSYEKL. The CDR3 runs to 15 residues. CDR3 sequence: CASSQDGGGGGELFF. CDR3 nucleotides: TGCGCCAGCAGCCAAGATGGAGGAGGCGGCGGGGAGCTGTTTTTT.

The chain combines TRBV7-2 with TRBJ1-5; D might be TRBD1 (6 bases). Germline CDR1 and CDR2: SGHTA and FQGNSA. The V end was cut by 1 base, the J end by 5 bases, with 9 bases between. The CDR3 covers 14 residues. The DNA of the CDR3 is TGTGCCAGCAGCTTAGGTCAGGGGTATCAGCCCCAGCATTTT. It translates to CASSLGQGYQPQHF.

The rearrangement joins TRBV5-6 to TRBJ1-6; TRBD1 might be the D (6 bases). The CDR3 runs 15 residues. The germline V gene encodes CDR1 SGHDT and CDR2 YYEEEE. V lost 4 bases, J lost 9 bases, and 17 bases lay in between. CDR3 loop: CASSRDTRRGSPLHF. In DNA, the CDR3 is TGTGCCAGCAGCCGGGACACCAGGAGGGGTTCACCCCTCCACTTT.

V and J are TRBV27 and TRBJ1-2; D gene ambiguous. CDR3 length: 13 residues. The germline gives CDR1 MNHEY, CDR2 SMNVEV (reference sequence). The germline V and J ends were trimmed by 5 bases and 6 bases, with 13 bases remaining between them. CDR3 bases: TGTGCCAGCAGTGTCAACGGAGACGATGGCTACACCTTC. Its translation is CASSVNGDDGYTF.

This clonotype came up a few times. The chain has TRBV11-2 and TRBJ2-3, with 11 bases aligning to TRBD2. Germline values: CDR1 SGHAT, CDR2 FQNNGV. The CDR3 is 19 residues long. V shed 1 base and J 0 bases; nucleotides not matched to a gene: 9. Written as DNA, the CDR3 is TGTGCCAGCAGCTTAGTGGCTAGCGGGGGGTATTATAGCACAGATACGCAGTATTTT. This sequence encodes CASSLVASGGYYSTDTQYF.

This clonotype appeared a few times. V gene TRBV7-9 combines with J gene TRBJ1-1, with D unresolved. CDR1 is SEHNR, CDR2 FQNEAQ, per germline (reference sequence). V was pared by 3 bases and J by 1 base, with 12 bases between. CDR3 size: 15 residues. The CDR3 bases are TGTGCCAGCAGCTTTGTAGAGTCGGCGAACACTGAAGCTTTCTTT. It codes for CASSFVESANTEAFF.

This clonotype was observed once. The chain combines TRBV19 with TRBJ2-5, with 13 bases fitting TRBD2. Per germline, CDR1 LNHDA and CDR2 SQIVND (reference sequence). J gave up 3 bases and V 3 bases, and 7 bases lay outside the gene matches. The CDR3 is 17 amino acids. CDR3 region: CASSIRTSGGLEETQYF. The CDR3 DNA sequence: TGTGCCAGTAGTATCCGGACTAGCGGGGGCCTAGAAGAGACCCAGTACTTC. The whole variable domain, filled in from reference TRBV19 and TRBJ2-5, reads DGGITQSPKYLFRKEGQNVTLSCEQNLNHDAMYWYRQDPGQGLRLIYYSQIVNDFQKGDIAEGYSVSREKKESFPLTVTSAQKNPTAFYLCASSIRTSGGLEETQYFGPGTRLLVL.

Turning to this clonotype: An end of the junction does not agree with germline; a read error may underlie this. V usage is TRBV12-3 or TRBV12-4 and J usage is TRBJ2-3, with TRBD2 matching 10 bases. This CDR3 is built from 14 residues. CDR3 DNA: TGTGCCAGCAGTGTAGCGGGGGGAACAGATACGCAGTATTTT. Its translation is CASSVAGGTDTQYF.

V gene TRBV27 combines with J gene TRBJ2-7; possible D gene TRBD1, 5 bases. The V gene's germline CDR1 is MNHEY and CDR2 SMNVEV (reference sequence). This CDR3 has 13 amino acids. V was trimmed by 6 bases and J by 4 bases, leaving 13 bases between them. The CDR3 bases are TGTGCCAGCAGCCATTCACAGGTATACGAGCAGTACTTC. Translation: CASSHSQVYEQYF.

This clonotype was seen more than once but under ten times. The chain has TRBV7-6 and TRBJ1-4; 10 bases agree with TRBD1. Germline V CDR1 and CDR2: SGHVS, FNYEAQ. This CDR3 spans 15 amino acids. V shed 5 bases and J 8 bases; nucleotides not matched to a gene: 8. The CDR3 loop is CASSPPGQGREKLFF. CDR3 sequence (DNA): TGTGCCAGCAGCCCCCCGGGACAGGGGAGGGAAAAACTGTTTTTT.